This T cell receptor (beta chain) stems from a study of blood T cell repertoires in COVID-19. Overall study: The samples span acute and convalescent COVID-19 from the United States, Italy and Spain. Nucleic acid was either cDNA or gDNA, and it came from T cells, B-cell-depleted T cells, or PBMCs.

The repertoire was sequenced with immunoSEQ multiplex PCR; TCRdb's copy has only in-frame clones and lacks some. The table lists over 140,000 clones, about 80% of them singletons. CDR3 length equals 14 residues. V was clipped by 4 bases and J by 2 bases, with 8 bases between them. Germline values: CDR1 LNHDA, CDR2 SQIVND (reference sequence). The V and J genes are TRBV19 and TRBJ1-4, with D possibly TRBD1 on 6 matching bases. The clonotype was recovered from a woman aged 55-75 years with acute or convalescent COVID-19. Sequenced: peripheral blood. CDR3 nucleotides: TGTGCCAGTAGTACAACAGGGACTAATGAAAAACTGTTTTTT. Encoded protein: CASSTTGTNEKLFF.